Included here is one T cell receptor beta chain sequence, with context. Its antigen is as yet unknown. The table came from immunoSEQ multiplex PCR; TCRdb's copy has only in-frame clones and leaves some out. In the table there are 950,000 to 1,100,000 clones, 75% to 85% of which are singletons. These data belong to a study of shared clonotypes between healthy human individuals. Findings and caveats of the study: Non-shared clonotypes were found to have lower generation probabilities than the clonotypes that were shared by all four of the sorted-subset donors. As a rule, naive subsets had a larger estimated richness than memory subsets.

This clonotype originated in a man younger than 35 in good health. Some clones in this sample may be carry-over from other donors' samples. Material: memory CD4+ T cells from PBMCs. Subset specified: CD45RA-negative fraction.

The CDR3 sequence is CASSLFDRVTEAFF. CDR3 coding DNA: TGTGCCAGCAGCTTATTTGACAGGGTTACTGAAGCTTTCTTT. The chain joins TRBV7-2 to TRBJ1-1; 7 bases fit TRBD1. CDR3 length: 14 amino acids. V lost 2 bases to trimming and J lost 5 bases; unmatched junction nucleotides: 5. CDR1 SGHTA and CDR2 FQGNSA come from the germline V gene.